This TCR beta chain was sequenced for a study of T cells in Graves' hyperthyroidism and ophthalmopathy. Orbital computed tomography and thyroid ultrasound, together with serum TRAb and thyroxine and clinical symptoms, were used for diagnoses. Germline values: CDR1 SGHVS, CDR2 FQNEAQ. The V gene end was trimmed by 5 bases and the J gene end by 2 bases; junction bases not matched to a gene: 9. The CDR3 totals 17 residues. It was RNA transcripts that yielded the amplified TCR beta CDR3 regions. When the TCR CDR3 underwent first-round RT-PCR, the HTBI primer set was used. TCRdb reprocessed the multiplex PCR reads via MiXCR and lists one record per CDR3 protein. The repertoire consists of some 210,000 distinct CDR3 sequences, with 17% occurring once and the leading ten covering under 65%.

The chain couples TRBV7-8 to TRBJ2-1, with 10 nucleotides matching TRBD2. The specimen sequenced was blood. This TCR was sampled from a man in his fifties or sixties with Graves' hyperthyroidism. CDR3 in amino acids: CASSRSPSGGTYNEQFF. CDR3 DNA sequence: TGTGCCAGCAGCCGTTCCCCTAGCGGGGGTACCTACAATGAGCAGTTCTTC.